This T cell receptor beta chain stems from a study of CXCR3-negative and CXCR3-positive naive CD8 T cells. Study results and limitations: Higher TRB CDR3 hydrophobicity marked CXCR3-positive naive cells relative to CXCR3-negative naive cells. Much lower diversity was found in memory CD8+ cells, while both naive subsets had comparably high diversity.

Preparation of TRB cDNA libraries relied on 5' RACE carrying UMI labels. TCRdb re-analyzed the 5' RACE reads; it lists each CDR3 protein once, without DNA. The listing records about 150,000 distinct CDR3 sequences. Within the CD8+ T cell compartment, naive cells were CD45RO-CCR7+CD27+CD95-. Germline lookup yields CDR1 SGDLS and CDR2 YYNGEE. The length of the CDR3 is 17 residues. On this clonotype: Its antigen is not identified.

Input material: naive CXCR3+ CD8+ T cells from blood. Subset specified: CD45RO-CCR7+CD27+CD95- naive CD8+ T cells expressing CXCR3 (TNR3+). The TCR comes from a human donor in good health. Some clones in this sample may be carry-over from other donors' samples. The genes are TRBV9 and TRBJ2-1; the TRBD2 assignment by TCRdb is unverifiable without DNA. The CDR3 reads CASSQAVVAGGRNEQFF.